Below, 10 T cell receptor beta chains from the same sample are listed, as sequenced in a study of shared clonotypes between healthy human individuals. The table came from immunoSEQ multiplex PCR; TCRdb's copy has only in-frame clones and leaves some out. The sample has roughly 2.1 million clones; roughly 91% are singletons. CD45RO-negative cells were positively selected for CCR7, leaving out terminally differentiated effector memory CD45RA+ cells. Material: naive CD8+ T cells from PBMCs. These receptors were taken from a man between 18 and 29 years old in good health. Some clones in this sample may be carry-over from other donors' samples.

The chain has TRBV13 and TRBJ1-5; unclear D gene. Trimming stripped 0 bases from V and 4 bases from J, with 10 bases between. There are 15 residues in the CDR3. Germline values: CDR1 PRHDT, CDR2 FYEKMQ (reference sequence). The CDR3 sequence: CASSLGKVINQPQHF. In DNA form, the CDR3 reads TGTGCCAGCAGCTTAGGGAAGGTAATAAATCAGCCCCAGCATTTT.

The genes are TRBV5-1 and TRBJ2-7; D is ambiguous. V lost 0 bases and J 3 bases, leaving 16 bases between the germline ends. The germline CDR1 and CDR2 sequences are SGHRS and YFSETQ. The CDR3 is made up of 16 amino acids. This CDR3 reads CASSLGHDGPGYEQYF. The CDR3 region has the DNA TGCGCCAGCAGCTTGGGTCACGACGGACCCGGCTACGAGCAGTACTTC.

The J gene is TRBJ2-3, the V gene TRBV7-8; tentatively, D is TRBD2 (6 bases). V was clipped by 3 bases and J by 3 bases, with 13 bases between them. This CDR3 is 15 amino acids long. The germline gives CDR1 SGHVS, CDR2 FQNEAQ. The CDR3 coding sequence is TGTGCCAGCAGCTTCGGGGCTAGCGCTACAGATACGCAGTATTTT. Its protein product is CASSFGASATDTQYF.

This chain joins TRBV7-3 and TRBJ1-1; D gene uncertain. The length of the CDR3 is 14 residues. Trimming pared 4 bases from V and 1 base from J, leaving 10 bases between. CDR1 and CDR2 (germline): SGHTA, FQGTGA. The CDR3: CASSSQAGNTEAFF. The CDR3, as DNA: TGTGCCAGCAGCTCCCAGGCGGGGAACACTGAAGCTTTCTTT.

A single count supports this clone. The DNA for the CDR3 is TGCAGCGTTGAGGCGGACCCCTACGAGCAGTACTTC. Amino acid sequence: CSVEADPYEQYF. This sequence joins TRBV29-1 and TRBJ2-7; D unclear. V lost 3 bases and J 2 bases, leaving 8 bases between the germline ends. The CDR3 length is 12 residues. The V gene's germline CDR1 is SQVTM and CDR2 ANQGSEA.

The chain couples TRBV7-8 to TRBJ2-5; 9 bases match TRBD1. CDR3 size: 15 residues. Germline CDR1 is SGHVS and CDR2 is FQNEAQ. The junction had 6 bases not matched to a gene; V was cut back by 5 bases and J by 2 bases. The CDR3 reads CASSLRQGGQETQYF. The CDR3 coding sequence is TGTGCCAGCAGCCTCCGACAGGGGGGACAAGAGACCCAGTACTTC.

The gene calls are TRBV7-9 and TRBJ1-1, with D unresolved. The CDR3 runs 16 residues. Germline CDR1 is SEHNR and CDR2 is FQNEAQ (reference sequence). Deletions cut 11 bases from V and 0 bases from J, with 22 bases between. DNA of the CDR3: TGTGCCTGCGGAGTTTCTGGGCGCCCCTTGAACACTGAAGCTTTCTTT. Amino acids: CACGVSGRPLNTEAFF.

This clone was detected only once. The chain uses TRBV29-1 and TRBJ2-7; no clear D gene. The length of the CDR3 is 13 residues. Germline V gene lookup returns CDR1 SQVTM and CDR2 ANQGSEA. Trimming pared 4 bases from V and 1 base from J, leaving 11 bases between. The CDR3 DNA is TGCAGCGTTGCAACCGAGCGATCCTACGAGCAGTACTTC. Translated, it gives CSVATERSYEQYF.

The chain couples TRBV11-2 to TRBJ2-3; D call uncertain. Deletions cut 1 base from V and 4 bases from J, with 6 bases between. CDR1 SGHAT and CDR2 FQNNGV come from the germline V gene. The CDR3 is 13 amino acids. CDR3 amino acids: CASSLVWADTQYF. The CDR3, as DNA: TGTGCCAGCAGCTTAGTTTGGGCAGATACGCAGTATTTT.

As concerns this clone: The sample carries other DNA sequences with the same CDR3. CDR3 in DNA: TGTGCCAGCAGTTTAGGGCCGGGAAGCTCCTACGAGCAGTACTTC. Encoded protein: CASSLGPGSSYEQYF. The chain links TRBV27 to TRBJ2-7, with D possibly being TRBD2 (5 bases). This CDR3 has 15 amino acids. Germline CDR1 and CDR2: MNHEY and SMNVEV (reference sequence). V was cut by 2 bases and J by 0 bases, with 11 bases left in between.